This TCR beta chain was captured by sequencing in a study of control samples from healthy donors and cancer patients (dated by TCRdb to about 2020). The CDR3 contains 17 residues, cysteine and phenylalanine counted. Of the read, only the CDR3 DNA is kept; its 51 bases are in frame from base 1. CDR1 and CDR2 were assigned from the germline V gene as MNHNS and SASEGT. V and J are trimmed by 2 bases and 0 bases, and the gene matches miss 7 bases of the junction. As for this clone: The antigen this receptor binds is unknown. The sample holds no much larger clone one base away, and base qualities are not on file.

To prepare the library, the immunoSEQ multiplex PCR assay was applied. What TCRdb holds here is the immuneACCESS table cut down to in-frame rearrangements. Part of the clones is not present; checked against another copy, under half of the missing clones reflect an unresolved V gene, and the others are unexplained. The sample table shows tens of thousands of clones, and 80% are seen once. The ten largest clonotypes hold roughly a tenth of the sample. The sequenced sample consisted of blood. This chain joins TRBV6-1 to TRBJ2-4, with 7 central nucleotides matching TRBD1. The sequence was collected from a man between 65 and 85 years old in good health. For the CDR3, the sequence is CASSERGQQLAKNIQYF. The bases read TGTGCCAGCAGTGAAAGGGGACAGCAGCTAGCCAAAAACATTCAGTACTTC.